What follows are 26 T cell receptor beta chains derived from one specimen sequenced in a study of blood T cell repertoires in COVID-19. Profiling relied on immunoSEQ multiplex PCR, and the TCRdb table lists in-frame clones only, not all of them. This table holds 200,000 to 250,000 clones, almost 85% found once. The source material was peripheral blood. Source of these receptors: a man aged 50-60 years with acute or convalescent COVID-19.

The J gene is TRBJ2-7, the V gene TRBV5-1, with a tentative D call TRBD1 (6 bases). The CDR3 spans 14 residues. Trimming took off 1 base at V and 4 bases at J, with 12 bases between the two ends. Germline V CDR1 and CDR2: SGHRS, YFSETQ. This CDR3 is CASSLQGSEYEQYF. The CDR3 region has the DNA TGCGCCAGCAGCTTGCAGGGGAGTGAGTACGAGCAGTACTTC.

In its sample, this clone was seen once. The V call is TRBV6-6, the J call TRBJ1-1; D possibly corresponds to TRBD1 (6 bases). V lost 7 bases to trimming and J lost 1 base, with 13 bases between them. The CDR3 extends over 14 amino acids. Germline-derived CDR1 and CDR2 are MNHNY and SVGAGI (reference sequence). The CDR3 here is CASIVYRANTEAFF. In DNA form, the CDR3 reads TGTGCCAGCATTGTGTACAGGGCGAACACTGAAGCTTTCTTT.

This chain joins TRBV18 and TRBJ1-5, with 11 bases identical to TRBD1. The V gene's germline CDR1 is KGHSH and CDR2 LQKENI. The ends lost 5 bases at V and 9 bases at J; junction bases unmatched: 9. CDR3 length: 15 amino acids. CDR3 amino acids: CASSTGQGGFRPQHF. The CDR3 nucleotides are TGTGCCAGCTCAACGGGACAGGGGGGATTCCGGCCCCAGCATTTT.

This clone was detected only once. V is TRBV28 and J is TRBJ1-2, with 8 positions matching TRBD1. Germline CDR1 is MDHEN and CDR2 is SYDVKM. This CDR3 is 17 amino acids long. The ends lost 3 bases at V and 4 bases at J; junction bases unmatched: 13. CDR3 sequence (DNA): TGTGCCAGCAGTTTTTCAGCAGGGGGCGGAATTTCCTATGGCTACACCTTC. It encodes CASSFSAGGGISYGYTF.

This chain's CDR3 is CATSKGLADVDEQYF. DNA for the CDR3: TGTGCCACCAGTAAGGGACTAGCGGACGTGGACGAGCAGTACTTC. The rearrangement uses TRBV15 and TRBJ2-7; 11 bases are shared with TRBD2. After removal of 6 bases from V and 5 bases from J, the junction contained 9 bases not matched to a gene. This CDR3 is built from 15 residues. CDR1 LNHNV and CDR2 YYDKDF come from the germline V gene (reference sequence).

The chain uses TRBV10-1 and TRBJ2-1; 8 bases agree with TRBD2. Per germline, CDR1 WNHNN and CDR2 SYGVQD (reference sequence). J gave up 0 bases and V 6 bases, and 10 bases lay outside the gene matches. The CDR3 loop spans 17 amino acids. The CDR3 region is CASSEGSSGYSYNEQFF. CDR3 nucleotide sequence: TGCGCCAGCAGCGAAGGTTCTAGCGGGTACTCCTACAATGAGCAGTTCTTC.

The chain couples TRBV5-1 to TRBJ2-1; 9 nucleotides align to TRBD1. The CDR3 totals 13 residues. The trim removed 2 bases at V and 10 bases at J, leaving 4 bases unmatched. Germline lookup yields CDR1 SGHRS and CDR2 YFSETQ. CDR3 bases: TGCGCCAGCAGCTTATACAGGGGGCGAGAGCAGTTCTTC. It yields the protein CASSLYRGREQFF.

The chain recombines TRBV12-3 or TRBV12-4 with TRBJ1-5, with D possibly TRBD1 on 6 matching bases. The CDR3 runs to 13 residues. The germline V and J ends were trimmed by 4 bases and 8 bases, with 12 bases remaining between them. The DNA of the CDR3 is TGTGCCAGCAGTTCGGGACACGGCAAGCCCCAGCATTTT. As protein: CASSSGHGKPQHF.

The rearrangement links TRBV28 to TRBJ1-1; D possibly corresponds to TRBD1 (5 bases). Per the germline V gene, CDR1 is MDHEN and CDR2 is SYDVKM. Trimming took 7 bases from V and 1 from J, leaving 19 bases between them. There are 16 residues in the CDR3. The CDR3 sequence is CASTSSQGERNTEAFF. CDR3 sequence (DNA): TGTGCCAGCACCAGCTCTCAAGGGGAAAGGAACACTGAAGCTTTCTTT.

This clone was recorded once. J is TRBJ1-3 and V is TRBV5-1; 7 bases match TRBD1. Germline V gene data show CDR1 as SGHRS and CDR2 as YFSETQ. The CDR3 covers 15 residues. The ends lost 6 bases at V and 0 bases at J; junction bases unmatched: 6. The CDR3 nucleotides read TGCGCCAGCACCCGGGACAGTAGCTCTGGAAACACCATATATTTT. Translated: CASTRDSSSGNTIYF. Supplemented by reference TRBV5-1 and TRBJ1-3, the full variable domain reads KAGVTQTPRYLIKTRGQQVTLSCSPISGHRSVSWYQQTPGQGLQFLFEYFSETQRNKGNFPGRFSGRQFSNSRSEMNVSTLELGDSALYLCASTRDSSSGNTIYFGEGSWLTVV.

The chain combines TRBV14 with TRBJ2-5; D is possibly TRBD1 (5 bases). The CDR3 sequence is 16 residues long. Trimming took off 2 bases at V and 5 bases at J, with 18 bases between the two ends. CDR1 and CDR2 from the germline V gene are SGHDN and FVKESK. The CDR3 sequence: CASSQTPETHRETQYF. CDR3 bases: TGTGCCAGCAGCCAAACCCCAGAGACCCACAGGGAGACCCAGTACTTC.

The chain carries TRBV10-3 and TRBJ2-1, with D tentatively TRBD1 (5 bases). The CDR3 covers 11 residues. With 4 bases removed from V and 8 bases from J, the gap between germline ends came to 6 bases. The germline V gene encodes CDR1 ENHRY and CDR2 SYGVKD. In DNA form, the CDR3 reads TGTGCCATCAGTGGGGGCCATGAGCAGTTCTTC. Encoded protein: CAISGGHEQFF.

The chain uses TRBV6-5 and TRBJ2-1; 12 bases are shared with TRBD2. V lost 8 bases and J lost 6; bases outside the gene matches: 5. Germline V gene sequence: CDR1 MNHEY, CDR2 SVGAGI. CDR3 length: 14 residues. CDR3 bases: TGTGCCAGCTTACTAGCGGGAGGTAGCAATGAGCAGTTCTTC. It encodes CASLLAGGSNEQFF.

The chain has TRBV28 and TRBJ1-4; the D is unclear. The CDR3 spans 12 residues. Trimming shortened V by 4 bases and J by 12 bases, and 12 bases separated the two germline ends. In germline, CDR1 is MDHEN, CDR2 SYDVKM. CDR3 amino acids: CASSSLISELFF. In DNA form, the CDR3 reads TGTGCCAGCAGTTCCCTCATCTCGGAACTGTTTTTT.

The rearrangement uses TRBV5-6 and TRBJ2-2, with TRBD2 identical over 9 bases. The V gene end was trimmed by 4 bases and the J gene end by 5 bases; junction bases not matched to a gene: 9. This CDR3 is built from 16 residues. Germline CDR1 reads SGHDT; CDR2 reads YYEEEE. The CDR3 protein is CASSDTGTSSTGELFF. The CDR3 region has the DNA TGTGCCAGCAGCGACACCGGGACTAGCTCAACCGGGGAGCTGTTTTTT.

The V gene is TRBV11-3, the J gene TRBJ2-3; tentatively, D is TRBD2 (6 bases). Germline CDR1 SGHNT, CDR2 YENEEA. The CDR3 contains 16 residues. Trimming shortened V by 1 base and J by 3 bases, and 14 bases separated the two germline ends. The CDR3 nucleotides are TGTGCCAGCAGCTTAGTAGGGGCAGGGACTACAGATACGCAGTATTTT. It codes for CASSLVGAGTTDTQYF.

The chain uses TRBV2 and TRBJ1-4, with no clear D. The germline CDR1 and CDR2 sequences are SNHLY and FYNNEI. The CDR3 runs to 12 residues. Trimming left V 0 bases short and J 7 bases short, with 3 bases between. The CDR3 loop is CASSEAREKLFF. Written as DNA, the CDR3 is TGTGCCAGCAGTGAAGCGCGTGAAAAACTGTTTTTT.

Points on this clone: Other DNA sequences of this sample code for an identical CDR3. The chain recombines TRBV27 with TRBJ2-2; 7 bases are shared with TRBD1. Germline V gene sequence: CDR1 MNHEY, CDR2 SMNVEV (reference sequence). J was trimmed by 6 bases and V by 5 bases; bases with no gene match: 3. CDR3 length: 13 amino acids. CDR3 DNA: TGTGCCAGCAGTACAGGGGTAGCCGGGGAGCTGTTTTTT. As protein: CASSTGVAGELFF.

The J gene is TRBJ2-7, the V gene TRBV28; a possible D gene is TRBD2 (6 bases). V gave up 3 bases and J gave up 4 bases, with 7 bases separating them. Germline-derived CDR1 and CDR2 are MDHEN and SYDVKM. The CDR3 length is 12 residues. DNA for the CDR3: TGTGCCAGCAGTTTCGCGGGGTACGAGCAGTACTTC. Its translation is CASSFAGYEQYF.

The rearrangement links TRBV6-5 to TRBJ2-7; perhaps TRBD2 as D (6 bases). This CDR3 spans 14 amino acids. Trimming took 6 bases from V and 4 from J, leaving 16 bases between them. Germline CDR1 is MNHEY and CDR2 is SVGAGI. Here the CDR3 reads CASRPPGEGYEQYF. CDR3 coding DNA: TGTGCCAGCAGACCTCCGGGAGAGGGGTACGAGCAGTACTTC.

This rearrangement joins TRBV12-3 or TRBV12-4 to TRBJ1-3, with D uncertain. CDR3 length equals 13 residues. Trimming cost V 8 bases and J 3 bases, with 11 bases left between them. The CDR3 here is CASWRGGGNTIYF. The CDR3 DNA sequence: TGTGCCAGCTGGCGAGGAGGTGGAAACACCATATATTTT.

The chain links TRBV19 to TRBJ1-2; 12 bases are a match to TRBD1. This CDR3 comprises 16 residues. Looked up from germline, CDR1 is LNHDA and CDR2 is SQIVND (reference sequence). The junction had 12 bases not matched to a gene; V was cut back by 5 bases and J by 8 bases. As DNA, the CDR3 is TGTGCCAGTAGTGATCCGGGACAGGGGGCCTTAGGGGGCTACACCTTC. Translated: CASSDPGQGALGGYTF.

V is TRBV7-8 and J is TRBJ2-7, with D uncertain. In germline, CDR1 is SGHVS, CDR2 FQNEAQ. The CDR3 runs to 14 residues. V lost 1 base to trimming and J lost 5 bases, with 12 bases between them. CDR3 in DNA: TGTGCCAGCAGCTTAGGGATGGGCTGGGACGAGCAGTACTTC. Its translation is CASSLGMGWDEQYF.

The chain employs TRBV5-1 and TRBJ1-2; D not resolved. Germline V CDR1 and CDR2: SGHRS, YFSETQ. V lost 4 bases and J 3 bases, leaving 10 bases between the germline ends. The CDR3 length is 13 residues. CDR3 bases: TGCGCCAGCAGCCCGGACGGGGACTATGGCTACACCTTC. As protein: CASSPDGDYGYTF. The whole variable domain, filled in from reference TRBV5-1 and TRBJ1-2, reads KAGVTQTPRYLIKTRGQQVTLSCSPISGHRSVSWYQQTPGQGLQFLFEYFSETQRNKGNFPGRFSGRQFSNSRSEMNVSTLELGDSALYLCASSPDGDYGYTFGSGTRLTVV.

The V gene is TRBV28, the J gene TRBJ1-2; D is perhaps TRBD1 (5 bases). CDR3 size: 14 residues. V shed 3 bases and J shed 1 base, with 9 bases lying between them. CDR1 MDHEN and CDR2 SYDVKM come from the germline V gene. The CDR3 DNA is TGTGCCAGCAGTTTGGGGGGTTTTAACTATGGCTACACCTTC. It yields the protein CASSLGGFNYGYTF.

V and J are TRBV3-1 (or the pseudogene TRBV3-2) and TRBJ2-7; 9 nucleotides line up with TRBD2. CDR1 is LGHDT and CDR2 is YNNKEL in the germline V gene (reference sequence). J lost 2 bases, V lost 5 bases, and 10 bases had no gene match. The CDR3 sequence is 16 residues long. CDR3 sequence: CASSAQVLAGPYEQYF. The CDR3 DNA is TGTGCCAGCAGCGCCCAGGTGCTAGCGGGACCCTACGAGCAGTACTTC.